What follows are 23 T cell receptor beta chains derived from one specimen sequenced in a study of metastatic and nonmetastatic thyroid tumors. No patient had received any treatment before thyroid surgery. TCRdb reprocessed the PCR reads via MiXCR. The sample has 15,000 to 19,000 clones, 3.5% to 4.5% seen once; the top ten hold more than 20%. Sequenced material: tumor tissue. The receptors stem from a female donor with papillary thyroid cancer or a benign thyroid nodule (not recorded which). Some clones in this sample may be carry-over from other donors' samples.

This clone was observed a handful of times. This chain links TRBV6-1 with TRBJ1-3, with a weak D call TRBD1 (6 bases). Germline values: CDR1 MNHNS, CDR2 SASEGT. This CDR3 is built from 15 residues. Trimming took off 6 bases at V and 8 bases at J, with 20 bases between the two ends. The CDR3 coding sequence is TGTGCCAGCAGCGATGCCTCGGGGGGGGCGGACACCATATATTTT. Amino acids: CASSDASGGADTIYF.

The V and J genes are TRBV28 and TRBJ1-1; D is undetermined. This CDR3 comprises 13 residues. From germline, CDR1 is MDHEN and CDR2 SYDVKM. Trimming stripped 3 bases from V and 8 bases from J, with 13 bases between. CDR3 sequence: CASSFTKTGEAFF. DNA of the CDR3: TGTGCCAGCAGTTTTACCAAGACCGGCGAAGCTTTCTTT.

The V call is TRBV5-1, the J call TRBJ1-5; D is uncertain. This CDR3 has 13 amino acids. Between the trimmed V and J ends, which lost 4 bases and 4 bases, there was a span of 9 bases. Germline loops: CDR1 SGHRS, CDR2 YFSETQ. CDR3 nucleotides: TGCGCCAGCAGCCCTACCGTAAATCAGCCCCAGCATTTT. It specifies CASSPTVNQPQHF.

Worth noting for this clone: This may be a read error, as it is one base from a much larger clone. The genes are TRBV6-5 and TRBJ2-1; 8 bases line up with TRBD2. Germline CDR1 reads MNHEY; CDR2 reads SVGAGI. The CDR3 consists of 15 residues. The CDR3 sequence: CASSYELAGYNEHFF. The CDR3 DNA reads TGTGCCAGCAGTTACGAGCTAGCGGGTTACAATGAGCATTTCTTC.

The chain links TRBV5-1 to TRBJ2-7; 7 nucleotides agree with TRBD1. With V trimmed by 5 bases and J by 7 bases, 6 bases remained unmatched. Germline V CDR1 and CDR2: SGHRS, YFSETQ. The CDR3 is 12 residues long. The CDR3: CASRQGLREQYF. CDR3 sequence (DNA): TGCGCCAGCAGACAGGGGTTAAGGGAGCAGTACTTC.

This clone was counted a few times. The chain employs TRBV20-1 and TRBJ2-7, with 8 bases that match TRBD1. The CDR3 covers 15 residues. The V gene's germline CDR1 is DFQATT and CDR2 SNEGSKA (reference sequence). Trimming removed 6 bases from V and 7 bases from J; junction bases left unmatched: 17. CDR3 sequence (DNA): TGCAGTGCAGAGGTCTCGGGACAGGAATCATGGGAGCAGTACTTC. This sequence encodes CSAEVSGQESWEQYF.

By sample share, this clone is large. V is TRBV6-1 and J is TRBJ1-2, with D possibly TRBD1 on 5 matching bases. Germline values: CDR1 MNHNS, CDR2 SASEGT. Trimming shortened V by 4 bases and J by 7 bases, and 10 bases separated the two germline ends. The CDR3 extends over 12 amino acids. CDR3 DNA: TGTGCCAGCAGTGGGAACAGGCCTGGCTACACCTTC. It yields the protein CASSGNRPGYTF.

The chain joins TRBV19 to TRBJ2-2; D possibly matches TRBD1 or TRBD2 (5 bases each). Per germline, CDR1 LNHDA and CDR2 SQIVND (reference sequence). The CDR3 consists of 14 residues. The V end lost 3 bases, the J end lost 7 bases, and 12 bases lay between the germline ends. The CDR3 region is CASSIGTPSGELFF. Written as DNA, the CDR3 is TGTGCCAGTAGTATTGGGACCCCCAGCGGGGAGCTGTTTTTT. Looking up the rest from reference TRBV19 and TRBJ2-2 gives the full variable domain: DGGITQSPKYLFRKEGQNVTLSCEQNLNHDAMYWYRQDPGQGLRLIYYSQIVNDFQKGDIAEGYSVSREKKESFPLTVTSAQKNPTAFYLCASSIGTPSGELFFGEGSRLTVL.

The V gene is TRBV2, the J gene TRBJ1-2; no clear D. The length of the CDR3 is 12 residues. Germline V CDR1 and CDR2: SNHLY, FYNNEI. V was trimmed by 3 bases and J by 8 bases, leaving 10 bases between them. This CDR3 is CASSDFGEGYTF. CDR3 DNA: TGTGCCAGCAGTGACTTCGGGGAAGGCTACACCTTC.

This clone was counted between two and nine times. The chain is built from TRBV29-1 and TRBJ2-1; 12 bases are a match to TRBD2. V gave up 6 bases and J gave up 6 bases; unmatched junction bases: 6. CDR3 length equals 14 residues. Germline V gene data show CDR1 as SQVTM and CDR2 as ANQGSEA. CDR3 loop: CSVRLAGARNEQFF. The CDR3 DNA reads TGCAGCGTCCGACTAGCGGGAGCTCGCAATGAGCAGTTCTTC.

This clone has only a few counts. V usage is TRBV11-2 and J usage is TRBJ1-4; D uncertain. The V gene lost 5 bases and the J gene lost 3 bases, with 13 bases spanning the gap. This CDR3 is built from 15 residues. Germline CDR1 reads SGHAT; CDR2 reads FQNNGV. CDR3 protein: CASSRTSASNEKLFF. As DNA, the CDR3 is TGTGCCAGCAGCCGTACATCCGCTTCTAATGAAAAACTGTTTTTT.

This clone was recorded a few times. The gene calls are TRBV24-1 and TRBJ1-2; D remains unclear. This CDR3 has 13 residues. The V gene's germline CDR1 is KGHDR and CDR2 SFDVKD. The ends were cut back, 10 bases at V and 3 bases at J, with 14 bases in the middle. The CDR3 bases are TGTGCCACGAAGGACGGAGCATACTATGGCTACACCTTC. Encoded protein: CATKDGAYYGYTF.

This clone is judged medium-sized. The chain combines TRBV6-1 with TRBJ2-5, with unresolved D. In germline, CDR1 is MNHNS, CDR2 SASEGT. The CDR3 length is 15 residues. V lost 4 bases and J lost 2, with 14 bases in between. CDR3 in amino acids: CASSGGSSQQETQYF. The CDR3 DNA sequence: TGTGCCAGCAGTGGGGGTTCCAGTCAGCAAGAGACCCAGTACTTC.

The sample holds a few counts of this clone. This chain links TRBV7-2 with TRBJ1-3; 7 bases align to TRBD1. Looked up from germline, CDR1 is SGHTA and CDR2 is FQGNSA. The CDR3 extends over 14 amino acids. V lost 5 bases, J lost 0 bases, and 1 base stayed unmatched. The CDR3 protein is CASSRTGSGNTIYF. The CDR3 region has the DNA TGTGCCAGCAGCCGGACAGGCTCTGGAAACACCATATATTTT.

This clone was observed a handful of times. This may be a read error, as it is one base from a much larger clone. The V call is TRBV18, the J call TRBJ2-7; perhaps TRBD1 as D (6 bases). CDR1 is KGHSH and CDR2 is LQKENI in the germline V gene. The CDR3 is made up of 13 amino acids. The CDR3: CAGSAGTTYEQYF. DNA for the CDR3: TGTGCCGGCTCAGCCGGGACAACCTACGAGCAGTACTTC. The whole variable domain, remainder taken from reference TRBV18 and TRBJ2-7, is NAGVMQNPRHLVRRRGQEARLRCSPMKGHSHVYWYRQLPEEGLKFMVYLQKENIIDESGMPKERFSAEFPKEGPSILRIQQVVRGDSAAYFCAGSAGTTYEQYFGPGTRLTVT.

This clone appeared a few times. The chain joins TRBV27 to TRBJ1-4, with 9 bases that match TRBD1. Per germline, CDR1 MNHEY and CDR2 SMNVEV (reference sequence). This CDR3 is built from 13 residues. Losses at the gene ends were 5 bases for V and 11 bases for J; bases not matched to a gene: 6. For the CDR3, the DNA is TGTGCCAGCAGTACGACGGACAGGGGCAAACTGTTTTTT. Translation: CASSTTDRGKLFF.

This chain uses TRBV6-1 with TRBJ2-7; 9 nucleotides agree with TRBD1. CDR1 and CDR2 (germline): MNHNS, SASEGT. With 10 bases clipped from V and 2 bases from J, the junction kept 6 bases outside the gene matches. The CDR3 covers 13 residues. As DNA, the CDR3 is TGTGCCACCACAGGGGGCCTTACCTACGAGCAGTACTTC. Its protein is CATTGGLTYEQYF.

This sequence joins TRBV19 and TRBJ2-7; D possibly uses TRBD1 or TRBD2 (5 bases each). The CDR3 is 15 residues long. The V and J ends lost 4 bases and 6 bases respectively, with 19 bases between them. Germline V lookup: CDR1 LNHDA, CDR2 SQIVND (reference sequence). The CDR3 spells CASSSLDMDFVEQYF. In nucleotides, the CDR3 is TGTGCCAGTAGTAGCTTGGACATGGACTTTGTCGAGCAGTACTTC.

This clone was recorded a few times. The chain joins TRBV6-1 to TRBJ1-2; D not resolved. Germline V gene data show CDR1 as MNHNS and CDR2 as SASEGT. The CDR3 extends over 12 amino acids. Trimming pared 4 bases from V and 5 bases from J, leaving 8 bases between. CDR3 region: CASSAQRYGYTF. CDR3 nucleotide sequence: TGTGCCAGCAGTGCACAGAGATATGGCTACACCTTC.

This clone has at least ten counts. This clone may be a read error of a much larger clone one base away. The chain combines TRBV7-9 with TRBJ1-3; TRBD1 might be the D (5 bases). V was pared by 0 bases and J by 1 base, with 7 bases between. The CDR3 length is 15 residues. Looked up from germline, CDR1 is SEHNR and CDR2 is FQNEAQ (reference sequence). The chain's CDR3 is CASSLAGASGNTIYF. In DNA form, the CDR3 reads TGTGCCAGCAGCTTAGCAGGGGCTTCTGGAAACACCATATATTTT.

V and J are TRBV20-1 and TRBJ1-2, with 8 nucleotides matching TRBD1. The junction had 6 bases not matched to a gene; V was cut back by 0 bases and J by 0 bases. CDR1 is DFQATT, CDR2 SNEGSKA, per germline (reference sequence). CDR3 size: 16 residues. This CDR3 reads CSARDGTGKANYGYTF. DNA for the CDR3: TGCAGTGCTAGAGACGGGACAGGAAAAGCTAACTATGGCTACACCTTC.

This clone was counted ten times or more. The CDR3 region has the DNA TGTGCCAGCAGTGCCACAGGGGCGTATGGCTACACCTTC. It specifies CASSATGAYGYTF. The chain links TRBV6-1 to TRBJ1-2; 7 positions agree with TRBD1. The CDR3 extends over 13 amino acids. V trimming: 4 bases; J trimming: 5 bases; junction bases outside the gene matches: 4. Per germline, CDR1 MNHNS and CDR2 SASEGT.

In the case of this clone: One junction end does not reproduce the germline sequence, and a read error may be involved. The V call is TRBV6-9, the J call TRBJ1-2; D call uncertain. In germline, CDR1 is MNHGY, CDR2 SVAAGI. CDR3 length: 15 amino acids. The CDR3 region has the DNA TGTGCCAGCAGTTCCCTTTCTAGGTCCAACTACGGCTACACCTTC. Its protein product is CASSSLSRSNYGYTF.